One and the same sample provided the 24 T cell receptor beta chains below, sequenced in a study of T cell clones after liver transplantation. Profiled with immunoSEQ multiplex PCR; TCRdb holds only in-frame clones, not every one. Found here are around 110,000 clones, just over 90% of them singletons; the top ten hold approximately 0.78%. Material: CD4+ T cells from blood, obtained 12 months after liver transplant. The receptors were gathered from a human patient who received a liver transplant. Some T cells may be graft donor cells.

V and J are TRBV28 and TRBJ1-1; 8 nucleotides agree with TRBD1. The CDR3 is made up of 13 amino acids. CDR1 MDHEN and CDR2 SYDVKM come from the germline V gene. With 6 bases clipped from V and 5 bases from J, the junction kept 5 bases outside the gene matches. DNA of the CDR3: TGTGCCAGCAGGGACAGGGTTAAGACTGAAGCTTTCTTT. It codes for CASRDRVKTEAFF.

The chain employs TRBV25-1 and TRBJ2-5, with D possibly TRBD2 on 5 matching bases. Per germline, CDR1 MGHDK and CDR2 SYGVNS. V lost 3 bases and J lost 3, with 11 bases in between. The CDR3 runs to 14 residues. Written as DNA, the CDR3 is TGTGCCAGCAGTGACAGACTAATTGAAGAGACCCAGTACTTC. This translates into CASSDRLIEETQYF.

The genes are TRBV5-1 and TRBJ1-5; D is uncertain. Per the germline V gene, CDR1 is SGHRS and CDR2 is YFSETQ. The CDR3 totals 15 residues. Trimming removed 0 bases from V and 4 bases from J, with 11 bases in between. The CDR3 coding sequence is TGCGCCAGCAGCTTGGGCGTGGAGGAGAATCAGCCCCAGCATTTT. This sequence encodes CASSLGVEENQPQHF.

The rearrangement uses TRBV11-2 and TRBJ2-7, with 12 bases fitting TRBD2. V trimming: 5 bases; J trimming: 3 bases; junction bases outside the gene matches: 2. Germline V gives CDR1 SGHAT, CDR2 FQNNGV. The CDR3 runs to 14 residues. For the CDR3, the DNA is TGTGCCAGCAGCCGGACTAGCGGGAACTACGAGCAGTACTTC. Protein: CASSRTSGNYEQYF.

V and J are TRBV5-1 and TRBJ2-2; D is uncertain. V gave up 0 bases and J gave up 5 bases, with 5 bases separating them. Germline CDR1 reads SGHRS; CDR2 reads YFSETQ. This CDR3 region has 13 residues. Here the CDR3 reads CASSLVRTGELFF. In DNA form, the CDR3 reads TGCGCCAGCAGCTTGGTACGGACCGGGGAGCTGTTTTTT.

V and J are TRBV7-2 and TRBJ2-3, with 8 bases that match TRBD2. CDR3 length: 16 residues. V lost 2 bases to trimming and J lost 6 bases; unmatched junction nucleotides: 10. The germline CDR1 and CDR2 sequences are SGHTA and FQGNSA. Here the CDR3 reads CASSLILSGSPDTQYF. The CDR3 nucleotides are TGTGCCAGCAGCTTAATCCTCAGCGGGAGCCCGGATACGCAGTATTTT.

The chain couples TRBV9 to TRBJ2-2; perhaps TRBD2 as D (5 bases). CDR3 length: 15 amino acids. Looked up from germline, CDR1 is SGDLS and CDR2 is YYNGEE. The V and J ends lost 4 bases and 7 bases respectively, with 17 bases between them. The DNA of the CDR3 is TGTGCCAGCAGCCTCATGATGGGAGCCCACGGGGAGCTGTTTTTT. It encodes CASSLMMGAHGELFF.

J is TRBJ2-2 and V is TRBV19, with 10 nucleotides matching TRBD1. Germline V gene sequence: CDR1 LNHDA, CDR2 SQIVND (reference sequence). CDR3 size: 16 residues. After removal of 6 bases from V and 4 bases from J, the junction contained 8 bases not matched to a gene. The CDR3, as DNA: TGTGCCAGTAGCCGCGGACAGGGGGGCGGCACCGGGGAGCTGTTTTTT. Residues: CASSRGQGGGTGELFF. Based on the CDR3 plus reference TRBV19 and TRBJ2-2, the full variable domain is DGGITQSPKYLFRKEGQNVTLSCEQNLNHDAMYWYRQDPGQGLRLIYYSQIVNDFQKGDIAEGYSVSREKKESFPLTVTSAQKNPTAFYLCASSRGQGGGTGELFFGEGSRLTVL.

The chain uses TRBV30 and TRBJ1-1; D may be TRBD1 (6 bases). This CDR3 is built from 14 residues. V gave up 2 bases and J gave up 1 base, with 11 bases separating them. Germline assignment: CDR1 GTSNPN and CDR2 SVGIG (reference sequence). The CDR3 protein is CAWSPRTANTEAFF. The DNA for the CDR3 is TGTGCCTGGAGTCCCAGGACAGCGAACACTGAAGCTTTCTTT.

This clone was found once. The chain employs TRBV6-6 and TRBJ2-6; D unresolved. There are 14 residues in the CDR3. Between the trimmed V and J ends, which lost 6 bases and 2 bases, there was a span of 8 bases. Germline CDR1 and CDR2: MNHNY and SVGAGI (reference sequence). The CDR3 loop reads CASSQVTGANVLTF. The CDR3 DNA is TGTGCCAGCAGCCAAGTGACTGGGGCCAACGTCCTGACTTTC.

The chain couples TRBV11-3 to TRBJ2-7, with 9 bases matching TRBD1. CDR3 size: 14 residues. V was pared by 4 bases and J by 6 bases, with 7 bases of the junction left unmatched. Germline CDR1 is SGHNT and CDR2 is YENEEA. The CDR3 loop reads CASSWGQGGGEQYF. CDR3 nucleotides: TGTGCCAGCAGCTGGGGACAGGGAGGGGGCGAGCAGTACTTC. The full variable domain, rest sourced from reference TRBV11-3 and TRBJ2-7, is EAGVVQSPRYKIIEKKQPVAFWCNPISGHNTLYWYLQNLGQGPELLIRYENEEAVDDSQLPKDRFSAERLKGVDSTLKIQPAELGDSAVYLCASSWGQGGGEQYFGPGTRLTVT.

This clone was counted a single time. The chain recombines TRBV11-2 with TRBJ2-2, with 8 nucleotides matching TRBD2. V shed 6 bases and J 5 bases; nucleotides not matched to a gene: 8. The germline V gene encodes CDR1 SGHAT and CDR2 FQNNGV. This CDR3 is 15 amino acids long. The CDR3 loop reads CASRSPGLETGELFF. The CDR3 DNA reads as TGTGCCAGCAGATCTCCGGGACTAGAGACCGGGGAGCTGTTTTTT. Complete variable domain (other parts from reference TRBV11-2 and TRBJ2-2): EAGVAQSPRYKIIEKRQSVAFWCNPISGHATLYWYQQILGQGPKLLIQFQNNGVVDDSQLPKDRFSAERLKGVDSTLKIQPAKLEDSAVYLCASRSPGLETGELFFGEGSRLTVL.

The V call is TRBV28, the J call TRBJ2-7; D possibly corresponds to TRBD2 (5 bases). CDR3 size: 16 residues. CDR1 and CDR2 (germline): MDHEN, SYDVKM. V gave up 4 bases and J gave up 0 bases, with 16 bases separating them. In DNA, the CDR3 is TGTGCCAGCAGTTCCCCCGCCGGGATTCCCTCCTACGAGCAGTACTTC. The encoded protein is CASSSPAGIPSYEQYF.

The V gene is TRBV6-5, the J gene TRBJ2-1; 9 nucleotides match TRBD1. CDR1 and CDR2 (germline): MNHEY, SVGAGI. There are 14 residues in the CDR3. With 5 bases clipped from V and 5 bases from J, the junction kept 4 bases outside the gene matches. CDR3 sequence reads: CASSRGQGNNEQFF. The CDR3 nucleotides read TGTGCCAGCAGTAGGGGACAGGGAAACAATGAGCAGTTCTTC.

The chain combines TRBV9 with TRBJ2-1; 13 bases map to TRBD2. This CDR3 is 15 amino acids long. The trim removed 0 bases at V and 7 bases at J, leaving 1 base unmatched. The germline CDR1 and CDR2 sequences are SGDLS and YYNGEE. For the CDR3, the DNA is TGTGCCAGCAGCGTAGGGACTAGCGGGAGTAATGAGCAGTTCTTC. Its protein product is CASSVGTSGSNEQFF.

The genes are TRBV29-1 and TRBJ2-3, with 7 bases lining up with TRBD2. Germline assignment: CDR1 SQVTM and CDR2 ANQGSEA. Trimming at V came to 4 bases and at J to 1 base, leaving 5 bases not matched to a gene. The CDR3 runs 14 residues. The CDR3 nucleotides read TGCAGCGTTGGGCGTGGGGGGGGCACAGATACGCAGTATTTT. It codes for CSVGRGGGTDTQYF.

V and J are TRBV6-5 and TRBJ2-1; weak D call: TRBD1 (6 bases). CDR3 length equals 14 residues. Germline V gene lookup returns CDR1 MNHEY and CDR2 SVGAGI. With 8 bases removed from V and 7 bases from J, the gap between germline ends came to 18 bases. The CDR3 spells CASLDDRGGNEQFF. In nucleotides, the CDR3 is TGTGCCAGCTTAGACGATCGAGGGGGTAATGAGCAGTTCTTC.

The chain employs TRBV19 and TRBJ1-2, with a weak D call TRBD1 (5 bases). Germline V CDR1 and CDR2: LNHDA, SQIVND (reference sequence). V was trimmed by 4 bases and J by 1 base, leaving 10 bases between them. The CDR3 length is 14 residues. The CDR3 sequence is CASSRDSNNYGYTF. CDR3 DNA: TGTGCCAGTAGTAGAGACAGTAATAACTATGGCTACACCTTC. Full variable domain (remainder filled in from reference TRBV19 and TRBJ1-2): DGGITQSPKYLFRKEGQNVTLSCEQNLNHDAMYWYRQDPGQGLRLIYYSQIVNDFQKGDIAEGYSVSREKKESFPLTVTSAQKNPTAFYLCASSRDSNNYGYTFGSGTRLTVV.

The CDR3 nucleotides are TGTGCCAGTAGTAAGCTGGAGGGGGAAAAACTGTTTTTT. Amino acid sequence: CASSKLEGEKLFF. The V and J genes are TRBV19 and TRBJ1-4, with D possibly matching TRBD1 (5 bases). This CDR3 region has 13 residues. CDR1 and CDR2 from the germline V gene are LNHDA and SQIVND (reference sequence). The V end was cut by 4 bases, the J end by 8 bases, with 11 bases between. Using reference TRBV19 and TRBJ1-4 for the parts outside the CDR3, the full variable domain is DGGITQSPKYLFRKEGQNVTLSCEQNLNHDAMYWYRQDPGQGLRLIYYSQIVNDFQKGDIAEGYSVSREKKESFPLTVTSAQKNPTAFYLCASSKLEGEKLFFGSGTQLSVL.

This chain joins TRBV11-2 and TRBJ1-5; D may be TRBD1 (5 bases). The CDR3 runs 12 residues. The V end was cut by 0 bases, the J end by 13 bases, with 10 bases between. From germline, CDR1 is SGHAT and CDR2 FQNNGV. CDR3 sequence reads: CASSLDLGAQHF. In DNA form, the CDR3 reads TGTGCCAGCAGCTTAGATCTAGGGGCACAGCATTTT.

The chain carries TRBV5-6 and TRBJ2-7, with 7 nucleotides matching TRBD2. V lost 0 bases to trimming and J lost 6 bases; unmatched junction nucleotides: 9. The CDR3 loop spans 15 amino acids. Germline V gene data show CDR1 as SGHDT and CDR2 as YYEEEE. The CDR3 DNA sequence: TGTGCCAGCAGCTTGGTGTTAGGGGAGGGTGGCGAGCAGTACTTC. This codes for CASSLVLGEGGEQYF.

V usage is TRBV10-1 and J usage is TRBJ2-7; 8 bases map to TRBD2. CDR1 is WNHNN, CDR2 SYGVQD, per germline (reference sequence). The junction had 19 bases not matched to a gene; V was cut back by 2 bases and J by 7 bases. The CDR3 spans 18 residues. As DNA, the CDR3 is TGCGCCAGCAGTGAGCTGGCGAGCGGGAGAGGGGTCCGGTGGGAGCAGTACTTC. Translation: CASSELASGRGVRWEQYF.

As concerns this clone: One end of the junction does not line up with germline, which may come from a read error. The gene calls are TRBV28 and TRBJ1-4; D unclear. This CDR3 has 12 amino acids. Germline-derived CDR1 and CDR2 are MDHEN and SYDVKM. CDR3 nucleotide sequence: TGTGCCAGCAGCTTATCAGGAGAAAAACTGTTTTTT. This translates into CASSLSGEKLFF.

The chain is built from TRBV6-1 and TRBJ2-7, with D hard to call. V lost 0 bases and J lost 6, with 12 bases in between. CDR1 is MNHNS, CDR2 SASEGT, per germline. The CDR3 has 14 residues. CDR3: CASSEAFFEREQYF. CDR3 in DNA: TGTGCCAGCAGTGAAGCGTTTTTTGAACGCGAGCAGTACTTC.